Listed below are T cell receptor beta chains from one sample, sequenced in a study of T-cell reconstitution after alpha-beta-depleted transplantation in children. TCRdb ran MiXCR on the PCR reads and lists one entry per CDR3 protein. The table has about 260,000 distinct CDR3 sequences, around 7.5% seen once. Here the sequenced sample was PBMCs, mostly from graft donor cells, taken 180 days after TCRalphabeta/CD19-depleted stem cell transplant. These receptors originate from a male patient aged 10 to 17 who had a stem cell transplant for acute lymphoblastic leukemia, so the T cells may come from the graft donor. Each CDR3 is given with its conserved first and last residue. Fields, in order: J gene, clone size, D gene, V gene, CDR3 DNA, CDR3 protein. A D gene is named only where the DNA matches it firmly. Clone size is not always given. Where it is, it says once, few, many or a class for expanded clones.

J gene: TRBJ1-6
clone size: many
D gene: .
V gene: TRBV4-3
CDR3 DNA: TGCGCCAGCAGCCAAGAGGCATCCTCCTCACCCCTCCACTTT
CDR3 protein: CASSQEASSSPLHF

J gene: TRBJ1-5
clone size: many
D gene: .
V gene: TRBV10-3
CDR3 DNA: TGTGCCATCCAGGCAGGGGAGGGTCAGCCCCAGCATTTT
CDR3 protein: CAIQAGEGQPQHF

J gene: TRBJ2-7
clone size: many
D gene: TRBD2
V gene: TRBV6-1
CDR3 DNA: TGTGCCAGCAGTGTCACTAGCGGTACCTACGAGCAGTACTTC
CDR3 protein: CASSVTSGTYEQYF

J gene: TRBJ1-3
clone size: few
D gene: TRBD1
V gene: TRBV5-6
CDR3 DNA: TGTGCCAGCAGCTCTCTCTTGGACAGGGGAAACACCATATATTTT
CDR3 protein: CASSSLLDRGNTIYF

J gene: TRBJ2-3
clone size: many
D gene: .
V gene: TRBV6-2/TRBV6-3
CDR3 DNA: TGTGCCAGCAGTTACTGGGTGGAAGGCACAGATACGCAGTATTTT
CDR3 protein: CASSYWVEGTDTQYF

J gene: TRBJ2-1
clone size: many
D gene: TRBD2
V gene: TRBV10-2
CDR3 DNA: TGCGCCATCCGCGGACTAGCTGACTATGAGCAGTTCTTC
CDR3 protein: CAIRGLADYEQFF

J gene: TRBJ2-2
clone size: many
D gene: .
V gene: TRBV12-3/TRBV12-4
CDR3 DNA: TGTGCCAGCAGTTTAAAGGCCGGCAGGGCGAACACCGGGGAGCTGTTTTTT
CDR3 protein: CASSLKAGRANTGELFF

J gene: TRBJ1-1
clone size: many
D gene: TRBD1
V gene: TRBV12-3/TRBV12-4
CDR3 DNA: TGTGCCAGCAGGGTGACAGGGGAAGCTTTCTTT
CDR3 protein: CASRVTGEAFF

J gene: TRBJ1-1
clone size: many
D gene: .
V gene: TRBV29-1
CDR3 DNA: TGCAGCGTATGGTCGGGCCCTGGGGCTGAAGCTTTCTTT
CDR3 protein: CSVWSGPGAEAFF

J gene: TRBJ1-2
clone size: many
D gene: .
V gene: TRBV29-1
CDR3 DNA: TGCAGCGTTCGAGGGCTTGGCAGATCTAACTATGGCTACACCTTC
CDR3 protein: CSVRGLGRSNYGYTF

J gene: TRBJ2-1
clone size: many
D gene: .
V gene: TRBV24-1
CDR3 DNA: TGTGCCACCAGTGATCCCGGGACAAAATACAATGAGCAGTTCTTC
CDR3 protein: CATSDPGTKYNEQFF

J gene: TRBJ2-5
clone size: many
D gene: .
V gene: TRBV6-2/TRBV6-3
CDR3 DNA: TGTGCCAGCAGTTACGGGGACTTTCAAGAGACCCAGTACTTC
CDR3 protein: CASSYGDFQETQYF

J gene: TRBJ1-6
clone size: many
D gene: .
V gene: TRBV7-9
CDR3 DNA: TGTGCCAGCAGCTTTCTTCTAGGAGGAAATTCACCCCTCCACTTT
CDR3 protein: CASSFLLGGNSPLHF

J gene: TRBJ1-1
clone size: many
D gene: .
V gene: TRBV14
CDR3 DNA: TGTGCCAGCAGCCAAGGCGTGGAGAACACTGAAGCTTTCTTT
CDR3 protein: CASSQGVENTEAFF

J gene: TRBJ1-5
clone size: many
D gene: .
V gene: TRBV27
CDR3 DNA: TGTGCCAGCAGTTTATCGGACCGGGGGCCCCAGCATTTT
CDR3 protein: CASSLSDRGPQHF

J gene: TRBJ1-1
clone size: many
D gene: .
V gene: TRBV6-5
CDR3 DNA: TGTGCCAGCAGTTACCTCCTGACAGGAAGGACTGAAGCTTTCTTT
CDR3 protein: CASSYLLTGRTEAFF

J gene: TRBJ2-5
clone size: many
D gene: .
V gene: TRBV7-2
CDR3 DNA: TGTGCCAGCAGCCGAAGTGGGGTAGAGACCCAGTACTTC
CDR3 protein: CASSRSGVETQYF

J gene: TRBJ2-2
clone size: .
D gene: TRBD2
V gene: TRBV9
CDR3 DNA: TGTGCCAGCAGCGTAGTTAAGCGGGGCACCGGGGAGCTGTTTTTT
CDR3 protein: CASSVVKRGTGELFF

J gene: TRBJ1-6
clone size: many
D gene: .
V gene: TRBV4-1
CDR3 DNA: TGCGCCAGCAGCCAGGTCCCCCCCGCAGGTCTTAGCTCCTATAATTCACCCCTCCACTTT
CDR3 protein: CASSQVPPAGLSSYNSPLHF

J gene: TRBJ2-1
clone size: many
D gene: .
V gene: TRBV5-1
CDR3 DNA: TGCGCCAGCAGCTCCGGACAGTTCCCGAGCTACAATGAGCAGTTCTTC
CDR3 protein: CASSSGQFPSYNEQFF

J gene: TRBJ2-2
clone size: many
D gene: .
V gene: TRBV4-1
CDR3 DNA: TGCGCCAGCAGCGTCGAGGGGCTAGCCCCCGGGGAGCTGTTTTTT
CDR3 protein: CASSVEGLAPGELFF

J gene: TRBJ1-2
clone size: many
D gene: .
V gene: TRBV20-1
CDR3 DNA: TGCAGTGCTTTGAACTATGGCTACACCTTC
CDR3 protein: CSALNYGYTF

J gene: TRBJ2-3
clone size: many
D gene: .
V gene: TRBV11-1
CDR3 DNA: TGTGCCAGCAGCCAGGGGAGTGGGGATACGCAGTATTTT
CDR3 protein: CASSQGSGDTQYF

J gene: TRBJ2-2
clone size: many
D gene: TRBD2
V gene: TRBV6-1
CDR3 DNA: TGTGCCAGCACCAGACTAGCGGGGGGGCCCTCGACCGGGGAGCTGTTTTTT
CDR3 protein: CASTRLAGGPSTGELFF

J gene: TRBJ1-4
clone size: many
D gene: .
V gene: TRBV4-3
CDR3 DNA: TGCGCCAGCAGCCAATACATAGTGAATGAAAAACTGTTTTTT
CDR3 protein: CASSQYIVNEKLFF

J gene: TRBJ2-7
clone size: many
D gene: TRBD2
V gene: TRBV27
CDR3 DNA: TGTGCCAGCACAATCCGGGAGGGATACTACGAGCAGTACTTC
CDR3 protein: CASTIREGYYEQYF

J gene: TRBJ2-2
clone size: many
D gene: TRBD2
V gene: TRBV5-4
CDR3 DNA: TGTGCCAGCAGCCCCTTAGCGGGAGTTGAGACCGGGGAGCTGTTTTTT
CDR3 protein: CASSPLAGVETGELFF

J gene: TRBJ1-1
clone size: .
D gene: .
V gene: TRBV6-5
CDR3 DNA: TGTGCCAGCAGTTACCCCCAGGGGATGAACACTGAAGCTTTCTTT
CDR3 protein: CASSYPQGMNTEAFF

J gene: TRBJ2-7
clone size: many
D gene: .
V gene: TRBV5-1
CDR3 DNA: TGCGCCAGCAGCTTGGGGGCCAACGAGCAGTACTTC
CDR3 protein: CASSLGANEQYF

J gene: TRBJ2-7
clone size: many
D gene: TRBD2
V gene: TRBV12-5
CDR3 DNA: TGTGCTAGTGGAAGGGGACTAGCCTACGAGCAGTACTTC
CDR3 protein: CASGRGLAYEQYF

J gene: TRBJ2-3
clone size: many
D gene: TRBD1
V gene: TRBV7-2
CDR3 DNA: TGTGCCAGCAGCTTTCGACAGGGAAGGACAGATACGCAGTATTTT
CDR3 protein: CASSFRQGRTDTQYF

J gene: TRBJ2-6
clone size: many
D gene: .
V gene: TRBV21-1
CDR3 DNA: TGTGCCAGCAGCACGGGGTCTGGGGCCAACGTCCTGACTTTC
CDR3 protein: CASSTGSGANVLTF

J gene: TRBJ2-3
clone size: many
D gene: .
V gene: TRBV20-1
CDR3 DNA: TGCAGTGCTGGACTACGCACAGATACGCAGTATTTT
CDR3 protein: CSAGLRTDTQYF

J gene: TRBJ1-6
clone size: many
D gene: .
V gene: TRBV12-3/TRBV12-4
CDR3 DNA: TGTGCCAGCAGTTTCGGGGATTCACCCCTCCACTTT
CDR3 protein: CASSFGDSPLHF

J gene: TRBJ2-7
clone size: many
D gene: .
V gene: TRBV18
CDR3 DNA: TGTGCCAGCTCACCAATAACTCCGGGACTCTCCTACGAGCAGTACTTC
CDR3 protein: CASSPITPGLSYEQYF

J gene: TRBJ1-1
clone size: many
D gene: .
V gene: TRBV12-3/TRBV12-4
CDR3 DNA: TGTGCCAGCAGCCGAGGGGGTTTGAACACTGAAGCTTTCTTT
CDR3 protein: CASSRGGLNTEAFF

J gene: TRBJ2-7
clone size: many
D gene: .
V gene: TRBV20-1
CDR3 DNA: TGCAGTGCTAGCGTGCCAGGGAAGCTCGACGAGCAGTACTTC
CDR3 protein: CSASVPGKLDEQYF

J gene: TRBJ1-2
clone size: many
D gene: TRBD1
V gene: TRBV6-5
CDR3 DNA: TGTGCCAGCAGTTACTCGGGGACAGGCGCTTTGAACTATGGCTACACCTTC
CDR3 protein: CASSYSGTGALNYGYTF

J gene: TRBJ1-2
clone size: many
D gene: TRBD1
V gene: TRBV6-2/TRBV6-3
CDR3 DNA: TGTGCCAGCAGCTACAGGGGAAGGAACTATGGCTACACCTTC
CDR3 protein: CASSYRGRNYGYTF

J gene: TRBJ2-2
clone size: many
D gene: TRBD1
V gene: TRBV7-2
CDR3 DNA: TGTGCCAGCAGCTTTGACAGGGGGACCGGGGAGCTGTTTTTT
CDR3 protein: CASSFDRGTGELFF

J gene: TRBJ1-2
clone size: many
D gene: .
V gene: TRBV9
CDR3 DNA: TGTGCCAGCACGGGGAGCGGCTACACCTTC
CDR3 protein: CASTGSGYTF

J gene: TRBJ2-5
clone size: many
D gene: TRBD2
V gene: TRBV6-1
CDR3 DNA: TGTGCCAGCAGATTTAGCGGGGGACCCCAAGAGACCCAGTACTTC
CDR3 protein: CASRFSGGPQETQYF

J gene: TRBJ2-1
clone size: many
D gene: .
V gene: TRBV19
CDR3 DNA: TGTGCCAGTACCCGCGGGCTCACTGGGGGCAATGAGCAGTTCTTC
CDR3 protein: CASTRGLTGGNEQFF

J gene: TRBJ1-3
clone size: many
D gene: .
V gene: TRBV12-3/TRBV12-4
CDR3 DNA: TGTGCCAGCAGTCCCGACAGAATCTCTGGAAACACCATATATTTT
CDR3 protein: CASSPDRISGNTIYF

J gene: TRBJ2-3
clone size: .
D gene: TRBD2
V gene: TRBV20-1
CDR3 DNA: TGCAGTGCTCCACTAGCGGGAGGTATAGCGCATACGCAGTATTTT
CDR3 protein: CSAPLAGGIAHTQYF

J gene: TRBJ2-7
clone size: many
D gene: TRBD2
V gene: TRBV10-3
CDR3 DNA: TGTGCCATCAGTGAGCGGACTAGCGGGAGCTCCTACGAGCAGTACTTC
CDR3 protein: CAISERTSGSSYEQYF

J gene: TRBJ2-1
clone size: many
D gene: .
V gene: TRBV6-4
CDR3 DNA: TGTGCCAGCAGTGACCGGTGGGGGGGCGTCGATGAGCAGTTCTTC
CDR3 protein: CASSDRWGGVDEQFF

J gene: TRBJ2-1
clone size: few
D gene: TRBD1
V gene: TRBV3-1
CDR3 DNA: TGTGCCAGCAGCTCGGGACAGGGGGCCCACAATGAGCAGTTCTTC
CDR3 protein: CASSSGQGAHNEQFF

J gene: TRBJ2-7
clone size: .
D gene: TRBD2
V gene: TRBV6-1
CDR3 DNA: TGTGCCAGCAGCAGATCTAGCGGGACTTTCTACGAGCAGTACTTC
CDR3 protein: CASSRSSGTFYEQYF

J gene: TRBJ2-7
clone size: many
D gene: TRBD1
V gene: TRBV5-1
CDR3 DNA: TGCGCCAGCAGCCGGGACAGAACTGTCAGCTCCTACGAGCAGTACTTC
CDR3 protein: CASSRDRTVSSYEQYF

J gene: TRBJ1-1
clone size: .
D gene: TRBD1
V gene: TRBV12-3/TRBV12-4
CDR3 DNA: TGTGCCAGCAGTCCGACAGGGCGGAAGACTGAAGCTTTCTTT
CDR3 protein: CASSPTGRKTEAFF

J gene: TRBJ2-1
clone size: many
D gene: .
V gene: TRBV29-1
CDR3 DNA: TGCAGCGTTGCACGGGTGAGCTCCTACAATGAGCAGTTCTTC
CDR3 protein: CSVARVSSYNEQFF

J gene: TRBJ2-2
clone size: many
D gene: .
V gene: TRBV20-1
CDR3 DNA: TGCAGTGCTAGAGATCACAGGACCAGTAATCCCGGGGAGCTGTTTTTT
CDR3 protein: CSARDHRTSNPGELFF

J gene: TRBJ2-1
clone size: many
D gene: TRBD1
V gene: TRBV6-5
CDR3 DNA: TGTGCCAGCAGTTACAACGGACAGGTCGTGAATGAGCAGTTCTTC
CDR3 protein: CASSYNGQVVNEQFF

J gene: TRBJ2-1
clone size: many
D gene: TRBD2
V gene: TRBV7-3
CDR3 DNA: TGTGCCAGCAGCGCAACTAGCGGGAGGGCCAGTGAGCAGTTCTTC
CDR3 protein: CASSATSGRASEQFF

J gene: TRBJ2-7
clone size: many
D gene: .
V gene: TRBV12-3/TRBV12-4
CDR3 DNA: TGTGCCAGCAGTTTAAGTCGGTATTACTACGAGCAGTACTTC
CDR3 protein: CASSLSRYYYEQYF

J gene: TRBJ2-3
clone size: many
D gene: .
V gene: TRBV15
CDR3 DNA: TGTGCCACCAGCAGAGAGTTAGATACGCAGTATTTT
CDR3 protein: CATSRELDTQYF